This T cell receptor (beta chain) is drawn from a study of blood T cell repertoires in COVID-19. Study-level background: Samples taken during acute and convalescent COVID-19 were collected in the United States, Italy and Spain. PBMCs, B-cell-depleted T cells, or T cells were the source of the cDNA or gDNA that made up the material.

The CDR3 is 13 amino acids. The V gene lost 3 bases and the J gene lost 4 bases, with 9 bases spanning the gap. The germline V gene encodes CDR1 SEHNR and CDR2 FQNEAQ (reference sequence). Per the original methods: By means of reference gene primer amplification, nucleated cell counts were estimated. Assay used: immunoSEQ multiplex PCR; TCRdb lists only in-frame clones, some missing. V and J calls and clone size are those listed in that table; D and trimming were worked out from the DNA. The sample contains 15,000 to 20,000 clones, 70% to 90% of which appear only once. The V and J genes are TRBV7-9 and TRBJ1-2; TRBD1 is a possible D gene (5 bases). The specimen sequenced was peripheral blood. The sequence was collected from a human donor in a cohort sampled during active COVID-19. The CDR3 nucleotides are TGTGCCAGCAGCTTGTCCGGGGGCTATGGCTACACCTTC. It encodes CASSLSGGYGYTF.